This TCR beta chain stems from a study of PD-1 blockade in classical Hodgkin lymphoma. General observations from the study: While CD8+ TCR diversity did not rise significantly by C4D1, CD4+ TCR diversity did.

This table comes from immunoSEQ multiplex PCR, and its TCRdb copy is limited to in-frame clones, with some not included. The sample shows some 46,000 clones, 60% to 85% of them seen only once. To note about this clone: The antigen remains unidentified.

Each patient relapsed following autologous stem cell transplantation, and prior brentuximab vedotin exposure differed. Between the trimmed V and J ends, which lost 6 bases and 3 bases, there was a span of 9 bases. Per the germline V gene, CDR1 is MNHEY and CDR2 is SMNVEV (reference sequence). The CDR3 length is 13 residues. The material was peripheral blood mononuclear cells (PBMCs), obtained before the second cycle of nivolumab. V usage is TRBV27 and J usage is TRBJ1-5; D is ambiguous. This TCR derives from a human donor with classical Hodgkin lymphoma. The CDR3 coding sequence is TGTGCCAGCAGCGTAGGGTACAATCAGCCCCAGCATTTT. Residues: CASSVGYNQPQHF.